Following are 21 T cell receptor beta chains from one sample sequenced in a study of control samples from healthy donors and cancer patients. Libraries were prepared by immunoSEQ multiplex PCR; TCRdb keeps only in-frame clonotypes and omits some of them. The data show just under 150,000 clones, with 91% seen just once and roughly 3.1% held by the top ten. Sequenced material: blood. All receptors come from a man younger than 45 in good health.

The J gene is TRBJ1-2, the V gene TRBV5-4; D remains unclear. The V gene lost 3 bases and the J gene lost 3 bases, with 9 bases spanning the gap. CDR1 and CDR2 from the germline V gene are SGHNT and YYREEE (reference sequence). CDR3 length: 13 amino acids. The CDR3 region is CASSSGRDYGYTF. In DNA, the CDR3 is TGTGCCAGCAGCTCTGGACGAGACTATGGCTACACCTTC. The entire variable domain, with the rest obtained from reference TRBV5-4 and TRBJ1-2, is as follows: ETGVTQSPTHLIKTRGQQVTLRCSSQSGHNTVSWYQQALGQGPQFIFQYYREEENGRGNFPPRFSGLQFPNYSSELNVNALELDDSALYLCASSSGRDYGYTFGSGTRLTVV.

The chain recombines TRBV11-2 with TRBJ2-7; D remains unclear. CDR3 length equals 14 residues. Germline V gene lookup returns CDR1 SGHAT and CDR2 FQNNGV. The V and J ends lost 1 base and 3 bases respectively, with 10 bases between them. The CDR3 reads CASSLGPRNYEQYF. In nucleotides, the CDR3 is TGTGCCAGCAGCTTAGGGCCGCGGAACTACGAGCAGTACTTC. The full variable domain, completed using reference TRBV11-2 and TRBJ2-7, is EAGVAQSPRYKIIEKRQSVAFWCNPISGHATLYWYQQILGQGPKLLIQFQNNGVVDDSQLPKDRFSAERLKGVDSTLKIQPAKLEDSAVYLCASSLGPRNYEQYFGPGTRLTVT.

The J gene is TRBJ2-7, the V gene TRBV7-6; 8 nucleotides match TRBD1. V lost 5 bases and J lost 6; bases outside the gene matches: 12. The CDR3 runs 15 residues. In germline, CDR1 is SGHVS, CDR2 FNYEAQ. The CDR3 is CASSPARQGTGEQYF. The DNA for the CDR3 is TGTGCCAGCAGCCCCGCCCGACAGGGGACAGGCGAGCAGTACTTC.

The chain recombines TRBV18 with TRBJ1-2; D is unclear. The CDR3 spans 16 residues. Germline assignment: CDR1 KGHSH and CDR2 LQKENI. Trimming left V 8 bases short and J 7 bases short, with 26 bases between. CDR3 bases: TGTGCCAGCGGCCAATCGTATCCCTCCAATGTCGGTGGCTACACCTTC. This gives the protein CASGQSYPSNVGGYTF.

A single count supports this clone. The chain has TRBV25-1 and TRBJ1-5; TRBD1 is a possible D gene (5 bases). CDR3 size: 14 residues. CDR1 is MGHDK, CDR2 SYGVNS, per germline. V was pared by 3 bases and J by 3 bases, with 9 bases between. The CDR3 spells CASSDWGNNQPQHF. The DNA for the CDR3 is TGTGCCAGCAGTGATTGGGGGAACAATCAGCCCCAGCATTTT.

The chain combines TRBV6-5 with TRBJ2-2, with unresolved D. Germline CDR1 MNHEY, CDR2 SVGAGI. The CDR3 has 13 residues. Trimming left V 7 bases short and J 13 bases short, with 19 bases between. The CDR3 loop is CASTPPAGGVLFF. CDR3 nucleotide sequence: TGTGCCAGCACCCCCCCCGCCGGCGGCGTGCTGTTTTTT.

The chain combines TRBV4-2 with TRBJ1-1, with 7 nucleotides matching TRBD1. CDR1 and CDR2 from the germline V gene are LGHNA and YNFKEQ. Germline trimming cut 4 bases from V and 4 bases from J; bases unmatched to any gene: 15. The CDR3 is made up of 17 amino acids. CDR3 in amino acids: CASSPTLLDRAGTEAFF. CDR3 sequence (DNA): TGTGCCAGCAGCCCGACCCTCCTCGACAGGGCGGGCACTGAAGCTTTCTTT.

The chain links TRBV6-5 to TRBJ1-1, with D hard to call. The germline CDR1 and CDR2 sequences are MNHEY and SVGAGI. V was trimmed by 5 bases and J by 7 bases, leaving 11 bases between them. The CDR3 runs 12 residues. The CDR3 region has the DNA TGTGCCAGCAGTATAGACGGGTTTGAAGCTTTCTTT. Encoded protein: CASSIDGFEAFF.

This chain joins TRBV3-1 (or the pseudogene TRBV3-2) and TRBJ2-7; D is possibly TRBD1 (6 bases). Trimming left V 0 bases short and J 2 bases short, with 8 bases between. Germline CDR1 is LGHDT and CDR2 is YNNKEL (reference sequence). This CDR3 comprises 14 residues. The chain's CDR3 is CASSQDGQTYEQYF. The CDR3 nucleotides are TGTGCCAGCAGCCAAGACGGACAGACCTACGAGCAGTACTTC.

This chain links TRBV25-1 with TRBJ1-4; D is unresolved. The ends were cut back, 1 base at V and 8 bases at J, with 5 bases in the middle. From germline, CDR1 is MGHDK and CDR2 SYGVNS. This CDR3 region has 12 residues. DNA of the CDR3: TGTGCCAGCAGTGAATCGCTCGAAAAACTGTTTTTT. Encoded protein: CASSESLEKLFF.

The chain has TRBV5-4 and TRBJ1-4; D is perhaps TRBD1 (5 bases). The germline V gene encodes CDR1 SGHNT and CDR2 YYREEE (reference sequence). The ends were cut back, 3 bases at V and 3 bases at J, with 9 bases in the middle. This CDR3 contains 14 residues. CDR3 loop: CASSYDRSNEKLFF. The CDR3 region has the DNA TGTGCCAGCAGCTATGACAGATCTAATGAAAAACTGTTTTTT.

CDR3 sequence (DNA): TGTGCCAGTAGGGCCGGGACAGGGGACTACGAGCAGTACTTC. It codes for CASRAGTGDYEQYF. This chain links TRBV19 with TRBJ2-7, with 10 bases aligning to TRBD1. Germline CDR1 is LNHDA and CDR2 is SQIVND (reference sequence). The CDR3 loop spans 14 amino acids. The V segment lost 6 bases and the J segment 3 bases; nucleotides outside the gene matches: 5.

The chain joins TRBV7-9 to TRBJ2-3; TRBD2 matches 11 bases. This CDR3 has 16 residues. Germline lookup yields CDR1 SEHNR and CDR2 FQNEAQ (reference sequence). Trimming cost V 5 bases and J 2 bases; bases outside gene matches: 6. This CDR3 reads CASSTRTSGLTDTQYF. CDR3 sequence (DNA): TGTGCCAGCAGCACTAGGACTAGCGGGCTCACAGATACGCAGTATTTT.

For the CDR3, the DNA is TGCGCCAGCAGCCAAGTGGGGACTAGCGGAAGAAATGAGCAGTTCTTC. The encoded protein is CASSQVGTSGRNEQFF. The rearrangement joins TRBV4-1 to TRBJ2-1; 11 nucleotides line up with TRBD2. Losses at the gene ends were 1 base for V and 7 bases for J; bases not matched to a gene: 6. The germline gives CDR1 MGHRA, CDR2 YSYEKL. The CDR3 has 16 residues.

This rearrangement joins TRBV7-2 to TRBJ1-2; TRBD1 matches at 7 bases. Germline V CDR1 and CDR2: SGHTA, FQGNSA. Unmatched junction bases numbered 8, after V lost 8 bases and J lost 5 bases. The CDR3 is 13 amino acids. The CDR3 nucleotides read TGTGCCAGCTCGGACAGGTTGGGGTATGGCTACACCTTC. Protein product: CASSDRLGYGYTF.

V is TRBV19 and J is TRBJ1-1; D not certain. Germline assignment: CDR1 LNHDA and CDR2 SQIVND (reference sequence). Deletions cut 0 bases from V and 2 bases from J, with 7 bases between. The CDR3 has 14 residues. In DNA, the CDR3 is TGTGCCAGTAGTATAGATTCCCGAAACACTGAAGCTTTCTTT. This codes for CASSIDSRNTEAFF.

The CDR3 nucleotides read TGTGCCAGCTCACCGGGGCGACAGTATGGCTACACCTTC. Translating gives CASSPGRQYGYTF. The chain couples TRBV18 to TRBJ1-2; possible D gene TRBD1, 5 bases. CDR3 length: 13 residues. Germline V gene data show CDR1 as KGHSH and CDR2 as LQKENI. The germline V and J ends were trimmed by 3 bases and 5 bases, with 10 bases remaining between them.

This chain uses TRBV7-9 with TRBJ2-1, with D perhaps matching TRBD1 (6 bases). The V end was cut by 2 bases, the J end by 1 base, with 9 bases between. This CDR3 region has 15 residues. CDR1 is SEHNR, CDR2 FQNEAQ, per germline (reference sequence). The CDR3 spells CASSLIGGSYNEQFF. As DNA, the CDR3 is TGTGCCAGCAGCTTAATAGGGGGTTCCTACAATGAGCAGTTCTTC.

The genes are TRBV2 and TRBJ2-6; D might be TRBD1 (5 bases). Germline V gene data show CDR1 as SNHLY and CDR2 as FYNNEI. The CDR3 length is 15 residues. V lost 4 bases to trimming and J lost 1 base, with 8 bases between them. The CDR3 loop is CASSAPGSGANVLTF. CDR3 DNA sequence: TGTGCCAGCAGTGCCCCAGGGTCTGGGGCCAACGTCCTGACTTTC.

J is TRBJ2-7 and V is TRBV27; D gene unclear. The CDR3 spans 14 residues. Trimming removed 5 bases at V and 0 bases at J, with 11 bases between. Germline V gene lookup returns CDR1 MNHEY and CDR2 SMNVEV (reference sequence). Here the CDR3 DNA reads TGTGCCAGCAGTCCCGGTTTCGGCTCCTACGAGCAGTACTTC. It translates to CASSPGFGSYEQYF.

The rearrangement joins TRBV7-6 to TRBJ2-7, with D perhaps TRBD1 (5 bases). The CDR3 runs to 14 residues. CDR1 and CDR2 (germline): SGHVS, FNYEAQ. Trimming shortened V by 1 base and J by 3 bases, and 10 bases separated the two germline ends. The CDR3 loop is CASSLGHQGYEQYF. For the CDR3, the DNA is TGTGCCAGCAGCTTAGGCCATCAGGGCTACGAGCAGTACTTC.